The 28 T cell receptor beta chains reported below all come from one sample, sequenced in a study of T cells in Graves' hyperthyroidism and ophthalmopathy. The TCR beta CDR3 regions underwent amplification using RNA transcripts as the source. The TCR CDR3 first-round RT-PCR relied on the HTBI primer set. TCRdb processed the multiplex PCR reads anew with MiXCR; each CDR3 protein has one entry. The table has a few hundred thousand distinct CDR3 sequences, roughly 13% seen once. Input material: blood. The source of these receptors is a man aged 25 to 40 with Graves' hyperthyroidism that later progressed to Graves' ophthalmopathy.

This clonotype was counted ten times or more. The CDR3 region has the DNA TGTGCCAGCAGTTCTAGGGCTGACTACGAGCAGTACTTC. The encoded protein is CASSSRADYEQYF. The rearrangement joins TRBV12-3 or TRBV12-4 to TRBJ2-7; D call uncertain. The CDR3 runs 13 residues. Trimming took off 4 bases at V and 3 bases at J, with 10 bases between the two ends.

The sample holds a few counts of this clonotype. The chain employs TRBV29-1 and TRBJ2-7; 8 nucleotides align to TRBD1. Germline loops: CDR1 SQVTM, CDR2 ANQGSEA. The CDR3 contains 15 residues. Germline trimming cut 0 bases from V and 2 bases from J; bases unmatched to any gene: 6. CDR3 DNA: TGCAGCGTTGAAGATCCGGCAGGGGGCCCCTACGAGCAGTACTTC. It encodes CSVEDPAGGPYEQYF.

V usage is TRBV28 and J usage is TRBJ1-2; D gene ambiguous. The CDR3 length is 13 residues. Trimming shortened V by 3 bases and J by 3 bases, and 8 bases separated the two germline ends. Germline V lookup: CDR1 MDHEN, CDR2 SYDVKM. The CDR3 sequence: CASSLWVHYGYTF. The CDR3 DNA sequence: TGTGCCAGCAGTTTGTGGGTACACTATGGCTACACCTTC.

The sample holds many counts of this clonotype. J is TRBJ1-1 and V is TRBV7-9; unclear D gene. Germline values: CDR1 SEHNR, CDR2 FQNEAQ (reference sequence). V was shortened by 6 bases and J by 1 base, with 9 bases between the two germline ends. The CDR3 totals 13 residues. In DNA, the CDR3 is TGTGCCAGCAGTTTGGAGGAGAACACTGAAGCTTTCTTT. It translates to CASSLEENTEAFF.

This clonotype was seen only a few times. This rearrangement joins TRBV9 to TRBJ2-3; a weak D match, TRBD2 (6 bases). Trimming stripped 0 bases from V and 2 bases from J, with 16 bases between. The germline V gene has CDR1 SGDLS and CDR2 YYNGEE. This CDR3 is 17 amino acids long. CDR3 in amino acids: CASSVVGGLGFTDTQYF. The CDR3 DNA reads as TGTGCCAGCAGCGTAGTTGGAGGGCTGGGCTTCACAGATACGCAGTATTTT.

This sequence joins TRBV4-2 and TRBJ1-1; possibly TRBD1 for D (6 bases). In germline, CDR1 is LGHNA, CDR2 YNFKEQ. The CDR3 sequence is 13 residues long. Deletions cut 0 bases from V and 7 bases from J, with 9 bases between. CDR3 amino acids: CASSQDHRDEAFF. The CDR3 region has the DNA TGTGCCAGCAGCCAAGATCACAGGGATGAAGCTTTCTTT.

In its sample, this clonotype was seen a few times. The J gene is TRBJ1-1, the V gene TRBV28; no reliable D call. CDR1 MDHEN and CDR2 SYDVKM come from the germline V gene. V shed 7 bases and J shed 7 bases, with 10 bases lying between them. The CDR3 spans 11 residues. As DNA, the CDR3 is TGTGCCAGCACTGATCGAGTTGAAGCTTTCTTT. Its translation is CASTDRVEAFF.

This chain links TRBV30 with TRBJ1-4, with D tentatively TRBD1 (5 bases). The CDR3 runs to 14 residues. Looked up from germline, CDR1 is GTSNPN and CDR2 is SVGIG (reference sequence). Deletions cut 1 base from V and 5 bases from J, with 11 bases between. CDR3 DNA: TGTGCCTGGAGTGGGGGGGGTCCGAATGAAAAACTGTTTTTT. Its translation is CAWSGGGPNEKLFF.

This CDR3 is CSVELARETQYF. The CDR3 nucleotides are TGCAGCGTTGAACTGGCCAGAGAGACCCAGTACTTC. The chain uses TRBV29-1 and TRBJ2-5; D is unresolved. Trimming removed 2 bases at V and 4 bases at J, with 8 bases between. The CDR3 extends over 12 amino acids. Germline CDR1 is SQVTM and CDR2 is ANQGSEA. Filled out from reference TRBV29-1 and TRBJ2-5, the complete variable domain reads SAVISQKPSRDICQRGTSLTIQCQVDSQVTMMFWYRQQPGQSLTLIATANQGSEATYESGFVIDKFPISRPNLTFSTLTVSNMSPEDSSIYLCSVELARETQYFGPGTRLLVL.

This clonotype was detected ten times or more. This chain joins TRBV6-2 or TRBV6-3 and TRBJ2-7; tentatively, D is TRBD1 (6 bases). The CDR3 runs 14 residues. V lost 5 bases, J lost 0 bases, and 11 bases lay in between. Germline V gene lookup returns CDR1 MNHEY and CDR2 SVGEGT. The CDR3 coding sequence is TGTGCCAGCAGTAGACAGGTCAACTCCTACGAGCAGTACTTC. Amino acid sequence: CASSRQVNSYEQYF.

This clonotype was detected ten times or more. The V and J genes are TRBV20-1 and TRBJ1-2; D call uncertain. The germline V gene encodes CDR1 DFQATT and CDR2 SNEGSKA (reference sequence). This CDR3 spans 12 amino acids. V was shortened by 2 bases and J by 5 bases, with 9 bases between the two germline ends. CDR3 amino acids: CSARKPQYGYTF. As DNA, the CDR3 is TGCAGTGCTAGAAAACCCCAATATGGCTACACCTTC.

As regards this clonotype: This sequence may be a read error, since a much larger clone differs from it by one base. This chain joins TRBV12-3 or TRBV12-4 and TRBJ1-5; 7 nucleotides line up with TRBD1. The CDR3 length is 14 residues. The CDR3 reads CAGSSYRGEQPQHF. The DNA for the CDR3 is TGTGCCGGCAGTTCATACAGGGGAGAGCAGCCCCAGCATTTT.

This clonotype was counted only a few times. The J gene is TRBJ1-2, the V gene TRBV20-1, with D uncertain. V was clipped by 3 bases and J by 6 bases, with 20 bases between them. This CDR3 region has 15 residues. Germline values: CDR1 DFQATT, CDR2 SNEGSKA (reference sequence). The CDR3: CSASGREGGSDGYTF. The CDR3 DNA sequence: TGCAGTGCTAGTGGGCGTGAGGGAGGAAGTGATGGCTACACCTTC.

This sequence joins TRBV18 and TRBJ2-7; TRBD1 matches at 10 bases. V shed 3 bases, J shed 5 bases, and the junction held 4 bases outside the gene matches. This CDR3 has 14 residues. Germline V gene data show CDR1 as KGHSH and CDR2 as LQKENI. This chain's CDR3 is CASSPTGGGDEQYF. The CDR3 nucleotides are TGTGCCAGCTCACCGACAGGGGGCGGGGACGAGCAGTACTTC.

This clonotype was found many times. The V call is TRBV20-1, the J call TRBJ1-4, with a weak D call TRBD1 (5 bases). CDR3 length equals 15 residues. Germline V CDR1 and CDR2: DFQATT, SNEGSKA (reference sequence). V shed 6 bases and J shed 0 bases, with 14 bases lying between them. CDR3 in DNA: TGCAGTGCGCGACCAGCAGGGACAACTAATGAAAAACTGTTTTTT. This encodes CSARPAGTTNEKLFF.

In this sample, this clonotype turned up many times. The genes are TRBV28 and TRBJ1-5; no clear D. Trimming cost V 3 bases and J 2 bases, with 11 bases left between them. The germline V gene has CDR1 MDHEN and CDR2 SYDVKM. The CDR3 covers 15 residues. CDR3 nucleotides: TGTGCCAGCAGTTTTCCCAGATACGGCAATCAGCCCCAGCATTTT. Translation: CASSFPRYGNQPQHF.

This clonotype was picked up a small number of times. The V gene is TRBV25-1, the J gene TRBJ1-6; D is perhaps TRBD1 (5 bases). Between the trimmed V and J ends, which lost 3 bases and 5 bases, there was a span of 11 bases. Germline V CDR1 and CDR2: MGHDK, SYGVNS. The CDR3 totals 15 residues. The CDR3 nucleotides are TGTGCCAGCAGTGACGGGACCGCTCATAATTCACCCCTCCACTTT. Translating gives CASSDGTAHNSPLHF.

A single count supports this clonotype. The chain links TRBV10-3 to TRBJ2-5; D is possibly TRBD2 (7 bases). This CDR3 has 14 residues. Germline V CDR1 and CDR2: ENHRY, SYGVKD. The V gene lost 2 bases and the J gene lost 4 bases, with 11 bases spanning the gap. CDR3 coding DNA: TGTGCCATCAGTGAGGCTGCGGGGGCAGAGACCCAGTACTTC. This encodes CAISEAAGAETQYF.

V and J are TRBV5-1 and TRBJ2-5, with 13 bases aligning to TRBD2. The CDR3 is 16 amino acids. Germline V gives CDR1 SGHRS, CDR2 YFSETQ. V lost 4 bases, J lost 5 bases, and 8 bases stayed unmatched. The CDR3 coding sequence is TGCGCCAGCAGCGGTGGACTAGCGGGGGCTCGGGAGACCCAGTACTTC. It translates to CASSGGLAGARETQYF.

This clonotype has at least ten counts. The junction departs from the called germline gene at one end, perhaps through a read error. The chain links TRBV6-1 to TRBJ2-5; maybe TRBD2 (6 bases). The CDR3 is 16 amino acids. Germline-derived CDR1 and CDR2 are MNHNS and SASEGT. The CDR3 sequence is CASTLGWGVDQETQYF. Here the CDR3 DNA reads TGTGCCAGCACCTTAGGGTGGGGGGTCGACCAAGAAACCCAGTACTTC.

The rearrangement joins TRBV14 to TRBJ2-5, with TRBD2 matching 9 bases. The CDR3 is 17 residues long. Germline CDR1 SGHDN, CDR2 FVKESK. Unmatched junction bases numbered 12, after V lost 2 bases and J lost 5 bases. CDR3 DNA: TGTGCCAGCAGCCAAAGGGGAGGGACTAGCAGATTGGAGACCCAGTACTTC. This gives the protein CASSQRGGTSRLETQYF.

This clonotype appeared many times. The CDR3 here is CASSPRDIPTDEQFF. The CDR3 DNA reads TGTGCCAGCAGCCCCCGGGACATACCAACGGATGAGCAGTTCTTC. This rearrangement joins TRBV12-3 or TRBV12-4 to TRBJ2-1, with D possibly being TRBD1 (6 bases). The CDR3 consists of 15 residues. Trimming stripped 6 bases from V and 8 bases from J, with 20 bases between.

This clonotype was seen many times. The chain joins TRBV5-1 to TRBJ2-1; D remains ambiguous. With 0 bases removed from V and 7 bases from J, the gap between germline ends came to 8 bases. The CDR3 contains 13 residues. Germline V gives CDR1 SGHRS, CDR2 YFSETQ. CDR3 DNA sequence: TGCGCCAGCAGCTTGGACCTATCGAATGAGCAGTTCTTC. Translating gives CASSLDLSNEQFF.

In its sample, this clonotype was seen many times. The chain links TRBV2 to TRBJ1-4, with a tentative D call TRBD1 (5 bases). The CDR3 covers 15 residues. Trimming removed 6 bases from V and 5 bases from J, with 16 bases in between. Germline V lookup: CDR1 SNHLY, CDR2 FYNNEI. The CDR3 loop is CASSPEGAENEKLFF. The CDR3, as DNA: TGTGCCAGCAGCCCAGAAGGGGCCGAGAATGAAAAACTGTTTTTT.

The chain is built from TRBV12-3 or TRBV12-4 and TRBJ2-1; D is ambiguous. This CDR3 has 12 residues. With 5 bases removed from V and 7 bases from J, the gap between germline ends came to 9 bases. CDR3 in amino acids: CASSTPHNEQFF. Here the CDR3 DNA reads TGTGCCAGCAGTACCCCCCATAATGAGCAGTTCTTC.

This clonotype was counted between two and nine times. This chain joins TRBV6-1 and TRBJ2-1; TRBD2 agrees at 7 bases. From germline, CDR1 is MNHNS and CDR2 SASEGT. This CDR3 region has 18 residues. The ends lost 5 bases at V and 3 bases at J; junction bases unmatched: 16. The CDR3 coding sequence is TGTGCCAGCAGTTCTGGGGGGGAAGGGCGGGGGAGCTACAATGAGCAGTTCTTC. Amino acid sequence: CASSSGGEGRGSYNEQFF.

CDR3 region: CASRGSAGTPADTQYF. In DNA, the CDR3 is TGTGCCAGCAGAGGATCGGCCGGGACCCCCGCAGATACGCAGTATTTT. The chain uses TRBV3-1 and TRBJ2-3; D is perhaps TRBD1 or TRBD2 (5 bases each). V was cut by 6 bases and J by 4 bases, with 20 bases left in between. The CDR3 is 16 amino acids. In germline, CDR1 is LGHDT, CDR2 YNNKEL (reference sequence).

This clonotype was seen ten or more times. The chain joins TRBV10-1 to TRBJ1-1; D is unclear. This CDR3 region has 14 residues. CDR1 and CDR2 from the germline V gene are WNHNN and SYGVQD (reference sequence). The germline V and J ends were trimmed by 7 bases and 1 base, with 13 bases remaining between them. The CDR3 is CASTPQRENTEAFF. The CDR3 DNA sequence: TGCGCCAGCACGCCACAACGCGAGAACACTGAAGCTTTCTTT.